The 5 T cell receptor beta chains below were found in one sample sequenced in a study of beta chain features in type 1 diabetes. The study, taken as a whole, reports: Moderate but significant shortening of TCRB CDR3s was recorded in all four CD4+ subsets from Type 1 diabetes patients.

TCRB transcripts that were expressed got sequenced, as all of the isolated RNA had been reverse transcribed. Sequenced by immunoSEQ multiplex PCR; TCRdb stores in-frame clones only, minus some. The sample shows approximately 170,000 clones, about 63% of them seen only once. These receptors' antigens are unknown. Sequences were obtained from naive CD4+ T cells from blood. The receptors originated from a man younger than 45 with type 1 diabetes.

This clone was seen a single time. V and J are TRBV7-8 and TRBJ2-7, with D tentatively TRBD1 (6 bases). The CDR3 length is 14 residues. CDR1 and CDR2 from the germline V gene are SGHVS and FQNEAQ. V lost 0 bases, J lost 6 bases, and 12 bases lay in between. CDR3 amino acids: CASSLADSFLEQYF. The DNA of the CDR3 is TGTGCCAGCAGCTTAGCGGACAGCTTCCTCGAGCAGTACTTC.

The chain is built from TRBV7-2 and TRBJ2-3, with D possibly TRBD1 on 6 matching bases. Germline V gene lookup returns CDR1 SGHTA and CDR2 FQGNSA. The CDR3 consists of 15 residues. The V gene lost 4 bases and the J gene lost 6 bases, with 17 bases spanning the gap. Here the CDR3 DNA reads TGTGCCAGCAGCTCCTTGGACAGTTCCATGGATACGCAGTATTTT. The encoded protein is CASSSLDSSMDTQYF. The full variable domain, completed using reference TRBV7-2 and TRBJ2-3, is GAGVSQSPSNKVTEKGKDVELRCDPISGHTALYWYRQSLGQGLEFLIYFQGNSAPDKSGLPSDRFSAERTGGSVSTLTIQRTQQEDSAVYLCASSSLDSSMDTQYFGPGTRLTVL.

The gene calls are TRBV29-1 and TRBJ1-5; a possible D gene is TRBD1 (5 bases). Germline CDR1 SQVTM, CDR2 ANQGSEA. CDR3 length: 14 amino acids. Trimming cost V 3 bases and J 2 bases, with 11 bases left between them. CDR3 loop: CSVERGWGNQPQHF. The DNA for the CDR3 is TGCAGCGTTGAGCGGGGGTGGGGCAATCAGCCCCAGCATTTT.

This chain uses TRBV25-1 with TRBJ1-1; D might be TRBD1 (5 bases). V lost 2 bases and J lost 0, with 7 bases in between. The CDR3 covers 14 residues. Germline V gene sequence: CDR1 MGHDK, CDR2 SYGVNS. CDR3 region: CASSEDRLNTEAFF. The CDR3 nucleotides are TGTGCCAGCAGTGAAGACAGATTGAACACTGAAGCTTTCTTT.

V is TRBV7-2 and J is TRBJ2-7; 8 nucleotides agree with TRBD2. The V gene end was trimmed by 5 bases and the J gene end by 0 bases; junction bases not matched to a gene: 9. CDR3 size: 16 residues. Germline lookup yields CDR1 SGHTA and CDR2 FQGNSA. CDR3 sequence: CASSPLAGRPSYEQYF. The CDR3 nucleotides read TGTGCCAGCAGCCCTCTAGCGGGCAGGCCCTCCTACGAGCAGTACTTC. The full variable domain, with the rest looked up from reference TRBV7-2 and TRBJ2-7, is GAGVSQSPSNKVTEKGKDVELRCDPISGHTALYWYRQSLGQGLEFLIYFQGNSAPDKSGLPSDRFSAERTGGSVSTLTIQRTQQEDSAVYLCASSPLAGRPSYEQYFGPGTRLTVT.